The next 18 T cell receptor beta chains were all read from a single sample in a study of blood T cell repertoires in COVID-19. Sequencing used immunoSEQ multiplex PCR; TCRdb keeps in-frame clones, though not all of them. Of 330,000 or so clones in the sample, about 92% are singletons; the top ten hold roughly 3.9%. Source material: peripheral blood. The source of these receptors is a woman aged 60-70 years with COVID-19, enrolled during active disease.

The chain links TRBV5-1 to TRBJ1-1; D remains ambiguous. V was clipped by 3 bases and J by 0 bases, with 9 bases between them. From germline, CDR1 is SGHRS and CDR2 YFSETQ. The CDR3 is made up of 14 amino acids. As DNA, the CDR3 is TGCGCCAGCAGCTACCGGGAAATGAACACTGAAGCTTTCTTT. This encodes CASSYREMNTEAFF. The entire variable domain, with the rest obtained from reference TRBV5-1 and TRBJ1-1, is as follows: KAGVTQTPRYLIKTRGQQVTLSCSPISGHRSVSWYQQTPGQGLQFLFEYFSETQRNKGNFPGRFSGRQFSNSRSEMNVSTLELGDSALYLCASSYREMNTEAFFGQGTRLTVV.

The chain combines TRBV2 with TRBJ1-2; D may be TRBD1 (5 bases). CDR3 length equals 15 residues. Trimming left V 6 bases short and J 0 bases short, with 14 bases between. The germline V gene encodes CDR1 SNHLY and CDR2 FYNNEI. The CDR3 region has the DNA TGTGCCAGCAGGGCCGACAGACAAGCTAACTATGGCTACACCTTC. It yields the protein CASRADRQANYGYTF.

The rearrangement uses TRBV7-2 and TRBJ1-2, with 8 bases fitting TRBD1. The ends lost 5 bases at V and 2 bases at J; junction bases unmatched: 7. The CDR3 is 15 residues long. Germline loops: CDR1 SGHTA, CDR2 FQGNSA. For the CDR3, the DNA is TGTGCCAGCAGCCCCTACGGGACAGGAAACTATGGCTACACCTTC. Protein sequence: CASSPYGTGNYGYTF.

This chain connects TRBV7-8 to TRBJ1-1, with a tentative D call TRBD1 (6 bases). The germline V and J ends were trimmed by 5 bases and 1 base, with 8 bases remaining between them. The CDR3 spans 13 residues. Germline lookup yields CDR1 SGHVS and CDR2 FQNEAQ. The CDR3 here is CASSGQPNTEAFF. The CDR3 bases are TGTGCCAGCAGCGGACAGCCGAACACTGAAGCTTTCTTT.

The genes are TRBV3-1 (or the pseudogene TRBV3-2) and TRBJ2-7, with 9 bases lining up with TRBD1. V was pared by 5 bases and J by 7 bases, with 9 bases of the junction left unmatched. CDR3 size: 14 residues. Germline-derived CDR1 and CDR2 are LGHDT and YNNKEL (reference sequence). The CDR3 sequence: CASSNDRGMREQYF. CDR3 coding DNA: TGTGCCAGCAGCAACGACAGGGGGATGAGAGAGCAGTACTTC.

This clone was recorded only once. This chain joins TRBV19 and TRBJ1-2; tentatively, D is TRBD1 (5 bases). The CDR3 has 15 amino acids. Germline V gene lookup returns CDR1 LNHDA and CDR2 SQIVND (reference sequence). Trimming shortened V by 6 bases and J by 7 bases, and 21 bases separated the two germline ends. CDR3 sequence (DNA): TGTGCCAGTAGCTTGACAGTTCTATCAAAAAGTGGCTACACCTTC. It codes for CASSLTVLSKSGYTF. Supplemented by reference TRBV19 and TRBJ1-2, the full variable domain reads DGGITQSPKYLFRKEGQNVTLSCEQNLNHDAMYWYRQDPGQGLRLIYYSQIVNDFQKGDIAEGYSVSREKKESFPLTVTSAQKNPTAFYLCASSLTVLSKSGYTFGSGTRLTVV.

The chain joins TRBV6-6 to TRBJ1-2, with D maybe TRBD1 (6 bases). CDR3 length equals 13 residues. V was trimmed by 4 bases and J by 7 bases, leaving 13 bases between them. The germline V gene encodes CDR1 MNHNY and CDR2 SVGAGI (reference sequence). CDR3 coding DNA: TGTGCCAGCAGTTCAGGGGTAGCTAGTGGCTACACCTTC. This codes for CASSSGVASGYTF.

The chain joins TRBV4-1 to TRBJ2-7; the D gene is possibly TRBD2 (7 bases). Per germline, CDR1 MGHRA and CDR2 YSYEKL. CDR3 size: 16 residues. With 3 bases removed from V and 1 base from J, the gap between germline ends came to 16 bases. The CDR3 DNA sequence: TGCGCCAGCAGCCAGAGGGGGGGAGTGCAATCCTACGAGCAGTACTTC. Amino acid sequence: CASSQRGGVQSYEQYF.

On this clone itself: The DNA is omitted, as the CDR3 cannot be located on it reliably, and the CDR3 follows TCRdb's listing. V and J are TRBV28 and TRBJ2-7; TRBD1 is taken as the D call from the table, unchecked against the DNA. Per germline, CDR1 MDHEN and CDR2 SYDVKM. The CDR3 totals 16 residues, both ends included. CDR3 region: CASSSSTSMSTGEQYF.

The rearrangement links TRBV6-6 to TRBJ2-5, with 12 bases aligning to TRBD2. In germline, CDR1 is MNHNY, CDR2 SVGAGI (reference sequence). CDR3 size: 14 residues. Trimming cost V 4 bases and J 8 bases; bases outside gene matches: 5. The CDR3 DNA reads TGTGCCAGCAGTTTCTGGACTAGCGGGGTTACCCAGTACTTC. Translated: CASSFWTSGVTQYF.

This clone was recorded only once. This chain joins TRBV29-1 and TRBJ1-1; 8 nucleotides align to TRBD1. V shed 0 bases, J shed 2 bases, and the junction held 2 bases outside the gene matches. This CDR3 comprises 14 residues. Germline V gene sequence: CDR1 SQVTM, CDR2 ANQGSEA. DNA for the CDR3: TGCAGCGTTGAAGATCAGGGGGCCAACACTGAAGCTTTCTTT. Translation gives CSVEDQGANTEAFF.

The J gene is TRBJ1-2, the V gene TRBV7-2, with D unclear. The CDR3 totals 15 residues. Germline CDR1 SGHTA, CDR2 FQGNSA. With 3 bases removed from V and 4 bases from J, the gap between germline ends came to 15 bases. DNA for the CDR3: TGTGCCAGCAGCTTTTCAGAGGTAGTTACCTATGGCTACACCTTC. The encoded protein is CASSFSEVVTYGYTF.

The chain joins TRBV19 to TRBJ2-4, with D possibly TRBD1 on 6 matching bases. This CDR3 region has 15 residues. Trimming cost V 5 bases and J 3 bases, with 14 bases left between them. CDR1 is LNHDA, CDR2 SQIVND, per germline (reference sequence). The chain's CDR3 is CASSLTGLVKNIQYF. The DNA for the CDR3 is TGTGCCAGTAGTCTCACAGGGTTAGTCAAAAACATTCAGTACTTC.

A single count supports this clone. The chain links TRBV3-1 (or the pseudogene TRBV3-2) to TRBJ2-5; D gene ambiguous. Per germline, CDR1 LGHDT and CDR2 YNNKEL (reference sequence). The germline V and J ends were trimmed by 2 bases and 3 bases, with 4 bases remaining between them. The CDR3 spans 12 residues. CDR3 in DNA: TGTGCCAGCAGCCAAACAGAAGAGACCCAGTACTTC. Translation gives CASSQTEETQYF.

This clone has a handful of counts. The rearrangement joins TRBV6-5 to TRBJ1-2, with 7 positions matching TRBD1. The V gene end was trimmed by 5 bases and the J gene end by 4 bases; junction bases not matched to a gene: 4. CDR1 MNHEY and CDR2 SVGAGI come from the germline V gene. The CDR3 covers 13 residues. The CDR3 nucleotides read TGTGCCAGCAGTACAGGGGCCGCCTATGGCTACACCTTC. Encoded protein: CASSTGAAYGYTF.

This rearrangement joins TRBV3-1 (or the pseudogene TRBV3-2) to TRBJ1-2; tentatively, D is TRBD1 (6 bases). The CDR3 contains 20 residues. Germline V gives CDR1 LGHDT, CDR2 YNNKEL (reference sequence). V was trimmed by 4 bases and J by 2 bases, leaving 29 bases between them. CDR3 in amino acids: CASSLTGQTRQGGENYGYTF. Here the CDR3 DNA reads TGTGCCAGCAGCCTAACCGGCCAAACCCGACAAGGGGGGGAAAACTATGGCTACACCTTC.

This clone was counted only a few times. This chain uses TRBV12-2 with TRBJ2-7; TRBD1 is the table's D call, not checked against the DNA. TRBV12-2 is given as a pseudogene. This CDR3 spans 16 amino acids. CDR3 bases: TGTGCAAGTCTAGGACAGGGGTCCCCTTCCTACTACGAGCAGTACTTC. Its translation: CASLGQGSPSYYEQYF.

About this clone: A junction end diverges from the germline sequence, so it may reflect a read error. The chain joins TRBV2 to TRBJ1-2; D unresolved. Germline values: CDR1 SNHLY, CDR2 FYNNEI. The CDR3 has 10 amino acids. The CDR3 DNA reads as TGTGCCAGCAGTGAAGTGGAGCCTCTCTTC. It yields the protein CASSEVEPLF.